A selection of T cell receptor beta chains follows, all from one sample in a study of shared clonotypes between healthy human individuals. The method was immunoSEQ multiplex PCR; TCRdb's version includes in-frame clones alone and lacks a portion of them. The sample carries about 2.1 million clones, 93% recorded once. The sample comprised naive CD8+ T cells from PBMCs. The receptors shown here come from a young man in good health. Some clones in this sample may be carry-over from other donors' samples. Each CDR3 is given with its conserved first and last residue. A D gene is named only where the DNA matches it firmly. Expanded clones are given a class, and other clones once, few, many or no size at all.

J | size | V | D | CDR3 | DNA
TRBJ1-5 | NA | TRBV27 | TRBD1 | CASSPTGFNQPQHF | TGTGCCAGCAGCCCGACAGGGTTCAATCAGCCCCAGCATTTT
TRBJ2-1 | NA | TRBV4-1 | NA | CASSQGIRDLFYEQFF | TGCGCCAGCAGCCAAGGAATCCGGGACTTATTCTATGAGCAGTTCTTC
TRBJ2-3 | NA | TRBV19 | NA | CASSTRLRDTQYF | TGTGCCAGTAGTACCCGACTCAGAGATACGCAGTATTTT
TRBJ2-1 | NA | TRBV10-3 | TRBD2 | CAISRLAGERSYNEQFF | TGTGCCATCAGTAGGCTAGCGGGAGAAAGGTCCTACAATGAGCAGTTCTTC
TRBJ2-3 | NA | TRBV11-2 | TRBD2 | CASSTTSVVTDTQYF | TGTGCCAGCAGCACAACTAGCGTGGTAACAGATACGCAGTATTTT
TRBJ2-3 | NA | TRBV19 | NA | CASSIVPADTQYF | TGTGCCAGTAGTATAGTCCCGGCGGATACGCAGTATTTT
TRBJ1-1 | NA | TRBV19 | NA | CASSAAGWVNTEAFF | TGTGCCAGTAGTGCCGCGGGATGGGTGAACACTGAAGCTTTCTTT
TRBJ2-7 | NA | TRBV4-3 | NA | CASSQVAGISYEQYF | TGCGCCAGCAGCCAAGTTGCGGGGATCTCCTACGAGCAGTACTTC
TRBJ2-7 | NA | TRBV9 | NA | CASSATPYEQYF | TGTGCCAGCAGCGCCACCCCCTACGAGCAGTACTTC
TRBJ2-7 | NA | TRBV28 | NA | CASSLRQGAGYEQYF | TGTGCCAGCAGTTTACGGCAGGGCGCGGGGTACGAGCAGTACTTC
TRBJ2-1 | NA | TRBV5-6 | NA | CASSLEGTGEQFF | TGTGCCAGCAGCTTGGAGGGGACGGGCGAGCAGTTCTTC
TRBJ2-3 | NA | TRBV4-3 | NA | CASSQDRGRDPGGDTQYF | TGCGCCAGCAGCCAAGATCGGGGCCGGGACCCAGGGGGGGATACGCAGTATTTT
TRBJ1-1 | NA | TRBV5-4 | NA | CASSLRQNTEAFF | TGTGCCAGCAGCCTCAGACAGAACACTGAAGCTTTCTTT
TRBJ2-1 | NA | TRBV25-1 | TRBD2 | CASTGRAGGPVF | TGTGCCAGCACCGGAAGGGCGGGAGGGCCGGTCTTC
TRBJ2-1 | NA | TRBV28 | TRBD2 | CASSSGGTNLRSASYNEQFF | TGTGCCAGCAGTTCCGGGGGGACTAATCTCCGTAGTGCCTCCTACAATGAGCAGTTCTTC
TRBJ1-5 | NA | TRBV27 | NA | CASSFFRGTDQPQHF | TGTGCCAGCAGTTTTTTTCGGGGGACGGATCAGCCCCAGCATTTT
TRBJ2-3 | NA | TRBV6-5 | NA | CASSLFKTDTQYF | TGTGCCAGCAGTTTGTTCAAAACAGATACGCAGTATTTT
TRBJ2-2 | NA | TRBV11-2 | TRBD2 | CASSTALAGVYTGELFF | TGTGCCAGCAGCACGGCCCTAGCGGGAGTCTACACCGGGGAGCTGTTTTTT
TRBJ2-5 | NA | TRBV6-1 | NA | CASSVFSFGGKETQYF | TGTGCCAGCAGTGTTTTTTCCTTCGGTGGGAAAGAGACCCAGTACTTC
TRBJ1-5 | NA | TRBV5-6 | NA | CASSLWGGGQPQHF | TGTGCCAGCAGCTTGTGGGGGGGAGGGCAGCCCCAGCATTTT
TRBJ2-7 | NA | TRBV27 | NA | CASSFAQALSYEQYF | TGTGCCAGCAGTTTTGCGCAGGCGCTCTCCTACGAGCAGTACTTC
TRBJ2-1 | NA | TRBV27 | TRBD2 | CASSSQLAGGPHEQFF | TGTGCCAGCAGTTCCCAGCTAGCGGGAGGGCCTCATGAGCAGTTCTTC
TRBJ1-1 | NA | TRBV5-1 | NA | CASSSRAGAIIMNTEAFF | TGCGCCAGCAGCTCGAGGGCAGGGGCTATCATCATGAACACTGAAGCTTTCTTT
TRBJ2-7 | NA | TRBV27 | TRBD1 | CASSSDRAPFYEQYF | TGTGCCAGCAGTTCGGACAGGGCCCCTTTCTACGAGCAGTACTTC
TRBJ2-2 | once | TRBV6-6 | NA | CASSYSGPNTGELFF | TGTGCCAGCAGTTATTCTGGGCCCAACACCGGGGAGCTGTTTTTT
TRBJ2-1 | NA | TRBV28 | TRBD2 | CASSLQNPLARFGNEQFF | TGTGCCAGCAGTTTACAAAACCCACTAGCGAGGTTCGGGAATGAGCAGTTCTTC
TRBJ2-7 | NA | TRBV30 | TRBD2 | CAWSVLLAGDLEQYF | TGTGCCTGGAGTGTACTACTAGCGGGAGATCTCGAGCAGTACTTC
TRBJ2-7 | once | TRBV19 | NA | CASSIDMESYEQYF | TGTGCCAGTAGTATAGATATGGAGTCCTACGAGCAGTACTTC
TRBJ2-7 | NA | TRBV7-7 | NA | CASSPTESYEQYF | TGTGCCAGCAGCCCAACGGAGTCCTACGAGCAGTACTTC
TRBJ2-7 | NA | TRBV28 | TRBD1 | CASRPDRGRYEQYF | TGTGCCAGCAGACCAGACAGGGGGCGATACGAGCAGTACTTC
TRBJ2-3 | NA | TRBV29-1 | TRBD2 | CSVPRTRLAENLNTDTQYF | TGCAGCGTTCCCCGAACTAGGCTAGCGGAAAATCTTAACACAGATACGCAGTATTTT
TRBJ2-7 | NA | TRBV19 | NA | CASSIGQGGYEQYF | TGTGCCAGTAGTATAGGGCAGGGAGGCTACGAGCAGTACTTC
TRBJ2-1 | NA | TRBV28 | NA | CASSSSGSKNEQFF | TGTGCCAGCAGTTCGTCGGGAAGTAAAAATGAGCAGTTCTTC
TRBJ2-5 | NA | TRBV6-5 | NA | CASSLPEGEAQYF | TGTGCCAGCAGCCTCCCGGAGGGGGAGGCCCAGTACTTC
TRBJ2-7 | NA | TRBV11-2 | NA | CASSPQGSYEQYF | TGTGCCAGCAGCCCCCAGGGCTCCTACGAGCAGTACTTC
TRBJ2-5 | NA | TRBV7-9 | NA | CASSPPGTSREGQYF | TGTGCCAGCAGCCCCCCCGGGACTTCTAGAGAGGGCCAGTACTTC
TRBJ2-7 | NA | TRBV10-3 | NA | CAISERGSYEQYF | TGTGCCATCAGTGAGAGGGGGTCCTACGAGCAGTACTTC
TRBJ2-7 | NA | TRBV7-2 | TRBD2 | CASSLPGTSSNPSYEQYF | TGTGCCAGCAGCCTCCCCGGGACTAGCTCAAATCCCAGCTACGAGCAGTACTTC
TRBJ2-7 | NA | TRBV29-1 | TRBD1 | CSVDPGQGYEQYF | TGCAGCGTTGATCCGGGACAGGGCTACGAGCAGTACTTC
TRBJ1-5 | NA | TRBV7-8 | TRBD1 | CASSLLSGDRENQPQHF | TGTGCCAGCAGCTTACTTTCAGGGGACAGGGAAAATCAGCCCCAGCATTTT
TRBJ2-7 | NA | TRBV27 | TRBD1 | CASSPGQAYEQYF | TGTGCCAGCAGCCCGGGACAGGCCTACGAGCAGTACTTC
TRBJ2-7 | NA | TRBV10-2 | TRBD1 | CASSERGRGYEQYF | TGCGCCAGCAGTGAGAGGGGGCGCGGATACGAGCAGTACTTC
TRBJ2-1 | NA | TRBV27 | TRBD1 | CASSRDRGVKIDEQFF | TGTGCCAGCAGTCGTGACAGGGGAGTCAAGATCGATGAGCAGTTCTTC
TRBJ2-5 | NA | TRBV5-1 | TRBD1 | CASSYPRTGIQETQYF | TGCGCCAGCAGCTACCCCCGGACAGGGATCCAAGAGACCCAGTACTTC
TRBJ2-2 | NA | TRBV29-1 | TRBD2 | CSVEVRTSGTKGTGELFF | TGCAGCGTTGAGGTCCGTACTAGCGGGACCAAGGGCACCGGGGAGCTGTTTTTT
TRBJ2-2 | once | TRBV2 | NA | CASSVAGAQVGELFF | TGTGCCAGCAGTGTGGCAGGGGCGCAGGTCGGGGAGCTGTTTTTT
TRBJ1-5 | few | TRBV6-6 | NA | CASIPDGNQPQHF | TGTGCCAGCATCCCGGACGGAAATCAGCCCCAGCATTTT
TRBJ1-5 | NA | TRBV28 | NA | CASSQTINQPQHF | TGTGCCAGCAGCCAAACAATCAATCAGCCCCAGCATTTT
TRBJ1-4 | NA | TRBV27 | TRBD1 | CASATLQGAVANEKLFF | TGTGCCAGCGCGACTCTTCAGGGGGCGGTGGCTAATGAAAAACTGTTTTTT
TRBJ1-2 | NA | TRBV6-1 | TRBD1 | CASSPHRGRDYGYTF | TGTGCCAGCAGTCCGCACAGGGGGCGCGACTATGGCTACACCTTC
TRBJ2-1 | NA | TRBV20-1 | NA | CSAPDYNEQFF | TGCAGTGCTCCGGACTACAATGAGCAGTTCTTC
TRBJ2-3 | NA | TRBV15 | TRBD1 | CATSTDRDPDTQYF | TGTGCCACCAGCACTGACAGGGATCCAGATACGCAGTATTTT
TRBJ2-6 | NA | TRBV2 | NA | CASSPEGANVLTF | TGTGCCAGCAGTCCCGAGGGGGCCAACGTCCTGACTTTC
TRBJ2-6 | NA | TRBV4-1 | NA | CASSQGGSGANVLTF | TGCGCCAGCAGCCAAGGAGGCTCTGGGGCCAACGTCCTGACTTTC
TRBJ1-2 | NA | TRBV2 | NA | CASSEGGEGVLGGYTF | TGTGCCAGCAGTGAAGGCGGGGAGGGGGTACTCGGTGGCTACACCTTC
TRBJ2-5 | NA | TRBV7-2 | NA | CASSTRTVQETQYF | TGTGCCAGCAGCACACGGACAGTCCAAGAGACCCAGTACTTC
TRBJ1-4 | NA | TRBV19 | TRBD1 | CASSLTRGVTNEKLFF | TGTGCCAGTAGTCTGACCAGGGGGGTAACTAATGAAAAACTGTTTTTT
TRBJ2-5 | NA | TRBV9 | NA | CASSPRQSQETQYF | TGTGCCAGCAGCCCACGACAGAGCCAAGAGACCCAGTACTTC